The present TCR beta chain was sequenced within a study of early T cells in non-severe SARS-CoV-2 infection. Whole-study context: Sequencing input comprised bulk RNA from unsorted whole blood; chain pairing was not available.

Study observations and caveats: VDJdb-based matching was biased toward anti-spike CD8 responses and missed private and CD4 specificities.

Molecules of cDNA were individually given unique molecular identifiers that were attached to them. One entry per CDR3 protein, called by TCRdb with MiXCR from the 5' RACE reads. The profile shows approximately 35,000 distinct CDR3 sequences, around 5.8% of them singletons. Ten or more counts support this clonotype. Its matching antigen is unknown. This TCR was recovered from an adult who was a healthcare worker with PCR-confirmed SARS-CoV-2 infection or an uninfected control (not recorded which). The sample was whole blood.

The CDR3 region is CASSSRGRAMTDTQYF. The CDR3 nucleotides are TGTGCCAGCAGTTCCCGAGGCAGGGCGATGACAGATACGCAGTATTTT. The gene calls are TRBV28 and TRBJ2-3; D possibly corresponds to TRBD1 (5 bases). Germline loops: CDR1 MDHEN, CDR2 SYDVKM. This CDR3 has 16 residues. Trimming cost V 4 bases and J 3 bases, with 17 bases left between them.